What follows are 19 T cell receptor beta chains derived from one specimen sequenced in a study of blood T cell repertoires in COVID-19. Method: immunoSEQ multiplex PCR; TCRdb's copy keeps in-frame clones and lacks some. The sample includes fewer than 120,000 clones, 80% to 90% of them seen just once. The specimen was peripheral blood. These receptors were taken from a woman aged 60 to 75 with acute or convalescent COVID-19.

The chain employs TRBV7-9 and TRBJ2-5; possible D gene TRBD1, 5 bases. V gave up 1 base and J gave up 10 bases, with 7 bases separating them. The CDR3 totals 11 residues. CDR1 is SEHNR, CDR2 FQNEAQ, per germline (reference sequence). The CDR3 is CASSLVGLQYF. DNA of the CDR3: TGTGCCAGCAGCTTAGTGGGGCTCCAGTACTTC.

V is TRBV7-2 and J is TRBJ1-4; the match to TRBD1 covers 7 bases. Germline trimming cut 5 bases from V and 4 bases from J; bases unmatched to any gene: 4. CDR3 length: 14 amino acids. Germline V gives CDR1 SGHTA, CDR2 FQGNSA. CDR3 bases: TGTGCCAGCAGCCAACAGGGGCTTAATGAAAAACTGTTTTTT. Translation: CASSQQGLNEKLFF.

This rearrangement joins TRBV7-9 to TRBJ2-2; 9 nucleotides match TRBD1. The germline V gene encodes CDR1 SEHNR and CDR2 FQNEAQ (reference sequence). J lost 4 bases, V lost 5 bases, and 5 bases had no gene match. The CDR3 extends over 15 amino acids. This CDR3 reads CASSRTGVGTGELFF. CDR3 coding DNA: TGTGCCAGCAGCCGGACAGGGGTTGGCACCGGGGAGCTGTTTTTT.

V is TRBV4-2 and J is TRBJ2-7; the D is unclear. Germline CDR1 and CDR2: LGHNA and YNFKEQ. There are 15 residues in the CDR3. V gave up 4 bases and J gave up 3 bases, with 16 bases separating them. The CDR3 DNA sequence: TGTGCCAGCAGCCCAGACTCAGATCAAAACTACGAGCAGTACTTC. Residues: CASSPDSDQNYEQYF.

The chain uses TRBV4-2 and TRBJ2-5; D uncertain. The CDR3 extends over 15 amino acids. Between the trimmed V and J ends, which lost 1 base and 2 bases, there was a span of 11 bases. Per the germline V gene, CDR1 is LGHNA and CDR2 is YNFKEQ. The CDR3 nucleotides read TGTGCCAGCAGCCAAGGGCCAGAGACTCAAGAGACCCAGTACTTC. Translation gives CASSQGPETQETQYF.

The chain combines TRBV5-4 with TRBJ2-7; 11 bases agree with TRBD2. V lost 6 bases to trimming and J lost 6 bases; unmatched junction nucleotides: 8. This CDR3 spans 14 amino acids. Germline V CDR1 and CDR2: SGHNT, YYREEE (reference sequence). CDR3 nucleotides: TGTGCCAGCACCCCCCTAGCGGGGGGAGGCGAGCAGTACTTC. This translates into CASTPLAGGGEQYF. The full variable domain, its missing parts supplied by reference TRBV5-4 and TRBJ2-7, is ETGVTQSPTHLIKTRGQQVTLRCSSQSGHNTVSWYQQALGQGPQFIFQYYREEENGRGNFPPRFSGLQFPNYSSELNVNALELDDSALYLCASTPLAGGGEQYFGPGTRLTVT.

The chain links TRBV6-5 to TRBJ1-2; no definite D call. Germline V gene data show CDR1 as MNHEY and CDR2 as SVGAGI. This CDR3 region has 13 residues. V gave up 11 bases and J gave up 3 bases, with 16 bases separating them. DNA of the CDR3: TGTGCCGTCCAGGAGGAAACCTACTATGGCTACACCTTC. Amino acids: CAVQEETYYGYTF.

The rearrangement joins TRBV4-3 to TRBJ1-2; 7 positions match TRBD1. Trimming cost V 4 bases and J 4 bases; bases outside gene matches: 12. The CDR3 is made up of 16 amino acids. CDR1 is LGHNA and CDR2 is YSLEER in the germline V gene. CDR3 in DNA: TGCGCCAGCAGCCCTCTGACAGGGTTGGCTACCTATGGCTACACCTTC. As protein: CASSPLTGLATYGYTF.

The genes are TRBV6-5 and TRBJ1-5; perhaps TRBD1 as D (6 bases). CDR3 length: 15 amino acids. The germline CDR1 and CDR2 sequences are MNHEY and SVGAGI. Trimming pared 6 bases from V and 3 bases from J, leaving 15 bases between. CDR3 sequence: CASSRLTGANQPQHF. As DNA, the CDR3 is TGTGCCAGCAGCCGATTGACAGGCGCCAATCAGCCCCAGCATTTT.

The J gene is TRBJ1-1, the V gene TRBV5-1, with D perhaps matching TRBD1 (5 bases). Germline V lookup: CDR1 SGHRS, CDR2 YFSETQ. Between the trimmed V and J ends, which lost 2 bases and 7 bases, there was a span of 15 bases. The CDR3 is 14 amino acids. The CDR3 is CASSLRGGEDEAFF. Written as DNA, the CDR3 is TGCGCCAGCAGCTTAAGGGGCGGGGAGGATGAAGCTTTCTTT.

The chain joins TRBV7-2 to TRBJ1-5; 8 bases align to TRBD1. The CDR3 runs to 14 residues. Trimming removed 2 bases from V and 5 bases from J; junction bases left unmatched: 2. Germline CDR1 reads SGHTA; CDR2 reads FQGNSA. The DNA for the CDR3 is TGTGCCAGCAGCTTAAAACAGGGGGATCAGCCCCAGCATTTT. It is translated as CASSLKQGDQPQHF.

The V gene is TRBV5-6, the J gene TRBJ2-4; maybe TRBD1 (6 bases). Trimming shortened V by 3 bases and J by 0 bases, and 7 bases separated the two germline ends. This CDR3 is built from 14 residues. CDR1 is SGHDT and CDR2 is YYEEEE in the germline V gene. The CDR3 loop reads CASSSGVAKNIQYF. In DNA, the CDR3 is TGTGCCAGCAGCTCAGGGGTAGCCAAAAACATTCAGTACTTC.

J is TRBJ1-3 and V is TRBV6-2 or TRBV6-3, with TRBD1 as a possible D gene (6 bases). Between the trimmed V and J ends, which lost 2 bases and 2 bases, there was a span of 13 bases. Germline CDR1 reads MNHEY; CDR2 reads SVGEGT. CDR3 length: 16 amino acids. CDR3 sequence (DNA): TGTGCCAGCAGTTACCCCGGACAGATTGCTGGAAACACCATATATTTT. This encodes CASSYPGQIAGNTIYF.

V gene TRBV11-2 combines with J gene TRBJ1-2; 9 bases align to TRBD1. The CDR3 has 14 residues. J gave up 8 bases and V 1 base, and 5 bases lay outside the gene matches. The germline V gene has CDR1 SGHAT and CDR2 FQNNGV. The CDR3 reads CASSLVGTGSGYTF. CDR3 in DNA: TGTGCCAGCAGCTTAGTGGGGACAGGGTCCGGCTACACCTTC.

CDR3 amino acids: CASSHPPQGPANEKLFF. For the CDR3, the DNA is TGTGCCAGCAGCCACCCACCCCAGGGTCCCGCTAATGAAAAACTGTTTTTT. This chain connects TRBV4-2 to TRBJ1-4, with D tentatively TRBD1 (5 bases). The CDR3 is made up of 17 amino acids. CDR1 is LGHNA, CDR2 YNFKEQ, per germline. Trimming took 3 bases from V and 3 from J, leaving 17 bases between them.

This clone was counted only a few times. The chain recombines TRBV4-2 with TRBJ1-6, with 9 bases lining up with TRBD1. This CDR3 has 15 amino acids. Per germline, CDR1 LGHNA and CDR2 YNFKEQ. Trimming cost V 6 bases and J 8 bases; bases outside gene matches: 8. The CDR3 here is CASRDGTGKDSPLHF. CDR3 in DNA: TGTGCCAGCAGAGACGGGACAGGGAAGGATTCACCCCTCCACTTT.

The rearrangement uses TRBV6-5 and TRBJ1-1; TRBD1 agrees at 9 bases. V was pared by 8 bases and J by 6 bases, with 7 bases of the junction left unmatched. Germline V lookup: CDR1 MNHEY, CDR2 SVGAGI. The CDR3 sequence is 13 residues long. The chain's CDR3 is CASRGQGTPEAFF. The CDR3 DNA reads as TGTGCCAGCCGGGGACAGGGAACTCCTGAAGCTTTCTTT.

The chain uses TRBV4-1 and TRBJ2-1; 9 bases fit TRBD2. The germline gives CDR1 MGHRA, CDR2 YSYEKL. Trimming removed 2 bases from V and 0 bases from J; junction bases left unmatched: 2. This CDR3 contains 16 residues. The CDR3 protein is CASSQLLAGSYNEQFF. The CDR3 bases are TGCGCCAGCAGCCAACTACTAGCGGGCTCCTACAATGAGCAGTTCTTC.

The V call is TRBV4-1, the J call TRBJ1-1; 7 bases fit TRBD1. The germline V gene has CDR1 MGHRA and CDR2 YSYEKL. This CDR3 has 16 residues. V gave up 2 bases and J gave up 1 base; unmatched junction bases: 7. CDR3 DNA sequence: TGCGCCAGCAGCCAAAGACAGGGTTTGGGGAACACTGAAGCTTTCTTT. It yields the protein CASSQRQGLGNTEAFF.